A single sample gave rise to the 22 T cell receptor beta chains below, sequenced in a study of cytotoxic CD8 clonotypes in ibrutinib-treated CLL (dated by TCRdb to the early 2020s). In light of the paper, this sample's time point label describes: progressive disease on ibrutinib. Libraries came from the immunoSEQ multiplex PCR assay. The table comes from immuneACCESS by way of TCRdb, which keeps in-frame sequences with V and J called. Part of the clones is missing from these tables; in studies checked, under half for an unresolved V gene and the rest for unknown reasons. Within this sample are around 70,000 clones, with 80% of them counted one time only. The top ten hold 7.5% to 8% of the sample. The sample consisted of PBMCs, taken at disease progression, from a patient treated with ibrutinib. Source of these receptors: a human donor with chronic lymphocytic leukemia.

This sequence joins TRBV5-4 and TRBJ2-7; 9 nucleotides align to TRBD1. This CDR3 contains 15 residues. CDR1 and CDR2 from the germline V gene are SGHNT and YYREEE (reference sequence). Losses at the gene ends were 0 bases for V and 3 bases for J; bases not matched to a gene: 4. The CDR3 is CASSLVQGAVYEQYF. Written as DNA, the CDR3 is TGTGCCAGCAGCTTGGTACAGGGGGCTGTCTACGAGCAGTACTTC.

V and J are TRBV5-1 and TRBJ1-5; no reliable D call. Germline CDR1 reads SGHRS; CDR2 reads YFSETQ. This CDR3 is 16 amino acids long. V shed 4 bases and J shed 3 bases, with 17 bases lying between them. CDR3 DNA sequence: TGCGCCAGCAGCCCCCAAGGGTACGGTTCCAATCAGCCCCAGCATTTT. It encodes CASSPQGYGSNQPQHF.

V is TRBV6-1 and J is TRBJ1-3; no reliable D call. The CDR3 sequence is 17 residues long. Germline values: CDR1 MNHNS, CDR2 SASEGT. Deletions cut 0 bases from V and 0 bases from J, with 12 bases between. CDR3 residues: CASSEAGMWLSGNTIYF. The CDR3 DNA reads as TGTGCCAGCAGTGAAGCGGGGATGTGGCTCTCTGGAAACACCATATATTTT.

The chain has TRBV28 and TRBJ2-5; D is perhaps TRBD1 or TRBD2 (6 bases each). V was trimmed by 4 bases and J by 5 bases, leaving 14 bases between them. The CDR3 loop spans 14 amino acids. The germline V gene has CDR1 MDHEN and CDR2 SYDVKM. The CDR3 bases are TGTGCCAGCAGTTCCGGGGGCCAGGGGGAGACCCAGTACTTC. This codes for CASSSGGQGETQYF.

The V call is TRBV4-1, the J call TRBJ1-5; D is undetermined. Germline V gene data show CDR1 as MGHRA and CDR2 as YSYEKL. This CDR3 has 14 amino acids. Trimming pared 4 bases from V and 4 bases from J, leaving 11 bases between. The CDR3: CASSPTPYNQPQHF. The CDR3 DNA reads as TGCGCCAGCAGCCCCACCCCTTATAATCAGCCCCAGCATTTT.

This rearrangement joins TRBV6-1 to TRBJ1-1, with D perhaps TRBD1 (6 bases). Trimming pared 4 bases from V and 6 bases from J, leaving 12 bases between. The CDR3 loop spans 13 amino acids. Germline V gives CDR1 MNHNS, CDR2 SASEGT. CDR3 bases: TGTGCCAGCAGTGCCGGACAGTTCTCTGAAGCTTTCTTT. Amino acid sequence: CASSAGQFSEAFF.

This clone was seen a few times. The CDR3 loop is CAWSVGGTEAFF. The CDR3 coding sequence is TGTGCCTGGAGTGTAGGGGGCACTGAAGCTTTCTTT. The chain links TRBV30 to TRBJ1-1; tentative D call: TRBD1 (6 bases). Trimming cost V 0 bases and J 4 bases, with 6 bases left between them. Per the germline V gene, CDR1 is GTSNPN and CDR2 is SVGIG (reference sequence). CDR3 size: 12 residues.

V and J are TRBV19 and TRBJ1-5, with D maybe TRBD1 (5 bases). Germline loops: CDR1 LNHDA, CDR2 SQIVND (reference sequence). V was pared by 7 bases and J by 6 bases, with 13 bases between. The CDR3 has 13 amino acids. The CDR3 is CASKGRDLQPQHF. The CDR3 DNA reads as TGTGCCAGTAAGGGCAGGGATCTTCAGCCCCAGCATTTT. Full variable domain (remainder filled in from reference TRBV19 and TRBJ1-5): DGGITQSPKYLFRKEGQNVTLSCEQNLNHDAMYWYRQDPGQGLRLIYYSQIVNDFQKGDIAEGYSVSREKKESFPLTVTSAQKNPTAFYLCASKGRDLQPQHFGDGTRLSIL.

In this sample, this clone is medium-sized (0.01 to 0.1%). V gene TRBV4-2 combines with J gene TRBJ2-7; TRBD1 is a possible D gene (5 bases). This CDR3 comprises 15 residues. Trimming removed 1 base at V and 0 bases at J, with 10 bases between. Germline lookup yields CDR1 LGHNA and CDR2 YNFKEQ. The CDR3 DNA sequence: TGTGCCAGCAGCCAAGCCAGGACATACTCCTACGAGCAGTACTTC. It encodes CASSQARTYSYEQYF.

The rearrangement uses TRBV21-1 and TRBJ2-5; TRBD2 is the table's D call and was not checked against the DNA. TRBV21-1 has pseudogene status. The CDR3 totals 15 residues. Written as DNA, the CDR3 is TGTGCCAGCAGCAAGAAGGGACTAGACGAGGAGACCCAGTACTTC. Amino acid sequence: CASSKKGLDEETQYF.

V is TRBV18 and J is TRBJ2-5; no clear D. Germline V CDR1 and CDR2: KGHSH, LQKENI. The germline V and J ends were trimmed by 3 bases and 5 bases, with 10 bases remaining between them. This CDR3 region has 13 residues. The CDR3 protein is CASSPSRKETQYF. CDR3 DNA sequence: TGTGCCAGCTCACCCTCAAGGAAGGAGACCCAGTACTTC.

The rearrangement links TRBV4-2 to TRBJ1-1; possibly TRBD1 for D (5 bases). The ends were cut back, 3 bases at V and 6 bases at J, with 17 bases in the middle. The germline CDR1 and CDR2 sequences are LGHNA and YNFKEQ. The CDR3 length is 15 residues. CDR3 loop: CASSHLSQGGPEAFF. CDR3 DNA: TGTGCCAGCAGCCATCTATCTCAGGGTGGCCCTGAAGCTTTCTTT.

The CDR3 region is CASSGSQGAIYGYTF. DNA of the CDR3: TGCGCCAGCAGTGGGTCACAGGGGGCGATCTATGGCTACACCTTC. The chain combines TRBV4-1 with TRBJ1-2; 9 bases match TRBD1. This CDR3 contains 15 residues. Germline V lookup: CDR1 MGHRA, CDR2 YSYEKL. V lost 6 bases to trimming and J lost 4 bases; unmatched junction nucleotides: 9.

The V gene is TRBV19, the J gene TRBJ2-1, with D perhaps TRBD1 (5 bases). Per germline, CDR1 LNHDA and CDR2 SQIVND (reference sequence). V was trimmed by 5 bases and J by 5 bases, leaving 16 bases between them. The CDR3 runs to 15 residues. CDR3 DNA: TGTGCCAGTAGTGGGGTGGCAGGGCAAGACAATGAGCAGTTCTTC. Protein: CASSGVAGQDNEQFF.

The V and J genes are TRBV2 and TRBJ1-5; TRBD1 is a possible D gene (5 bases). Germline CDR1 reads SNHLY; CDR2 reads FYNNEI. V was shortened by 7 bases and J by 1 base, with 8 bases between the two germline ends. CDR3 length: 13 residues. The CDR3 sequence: CASTRDSNQPQHF. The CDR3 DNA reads TGTGCCAGCACCAGGGACAGCAATCAGCCCCAGCATTTT.

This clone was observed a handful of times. The CDR3 DNA sequence: TGTGCCACAAGGGGGCCGAACACAGATACGCAGTATTTT. Amino acid sequence: CATRGPNTDTQYF. This chain joins TRBV6-1 and TRBJ2-3, with 7 nucleotides matching TRBD1. There are 13 residues in the CDR3. Germline V lookup: CDR1 MNHNS, CDR2 SASEGT. The junction had 6 bases not matched to a gene; V was cut back by 10 bases and J by 2 bases.

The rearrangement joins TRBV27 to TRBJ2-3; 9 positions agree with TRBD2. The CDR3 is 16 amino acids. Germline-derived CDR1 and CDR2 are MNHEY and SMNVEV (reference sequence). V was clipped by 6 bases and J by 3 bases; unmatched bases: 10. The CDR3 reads CASSRGIAGVTDTQYF. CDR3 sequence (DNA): TGTGCCAGCAGCCGAGGGATAGCGGGAGTTACAGATACGCAGTATTTT.

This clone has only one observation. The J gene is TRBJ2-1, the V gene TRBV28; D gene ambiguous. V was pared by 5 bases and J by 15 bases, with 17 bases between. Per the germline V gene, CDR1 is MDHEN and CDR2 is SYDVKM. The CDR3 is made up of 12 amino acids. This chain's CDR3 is CASSPEIMLAFF. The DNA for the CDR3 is TGTGCCAGCAGTCCCGAGATAATGTTGGCGTTCTTC.

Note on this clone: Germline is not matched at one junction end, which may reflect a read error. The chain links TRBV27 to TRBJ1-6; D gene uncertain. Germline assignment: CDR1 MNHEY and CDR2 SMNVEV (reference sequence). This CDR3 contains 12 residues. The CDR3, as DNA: TGTGCCAGCAGCTTATATAATTCACCCCTCCACTTT. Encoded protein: CASSLYNSPLHF.

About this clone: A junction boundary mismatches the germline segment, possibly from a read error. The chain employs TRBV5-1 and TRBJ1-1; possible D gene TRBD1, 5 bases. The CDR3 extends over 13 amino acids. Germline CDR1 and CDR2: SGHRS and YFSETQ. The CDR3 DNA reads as TGCGCCAGCAGCCCCCAGGGAAGGACTGAAACTTTCTTT. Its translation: CASSPQGRTETFF. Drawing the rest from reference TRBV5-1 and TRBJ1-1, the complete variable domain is KAGVTQTPRYLIKTRGQQVTLSCSPISGHRSVSWYQQTPGQGLQFLFEYFSETQRNKGNFPGRFSGRQFSNSRSEMNVSTLELGDSALYLCASSPQGRTETFFGQGTRLTVV.

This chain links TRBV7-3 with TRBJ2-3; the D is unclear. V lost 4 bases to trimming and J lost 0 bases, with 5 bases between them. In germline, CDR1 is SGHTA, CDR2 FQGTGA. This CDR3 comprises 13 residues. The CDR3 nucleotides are TGTGCCAGCAGCTCCGTTAGCACAGATACGCAGTATTTT. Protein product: CASSSVSTDTQYF. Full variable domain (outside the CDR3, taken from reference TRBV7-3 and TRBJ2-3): GAGVSQTPSNKVTEKGKYVELRCDPISGHTALYWYRQSLGQGPEFLIYFQGTGAADDSGLPNDRFFAVRPEGSVSTLKIQRTERGDSAVYLCASSSVSTDTQYFGPGTRLTVL.

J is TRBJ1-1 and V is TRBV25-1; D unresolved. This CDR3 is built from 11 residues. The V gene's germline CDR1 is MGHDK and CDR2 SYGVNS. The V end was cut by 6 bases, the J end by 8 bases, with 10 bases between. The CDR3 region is CASRRVKEAFF. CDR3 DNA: TGTGCCAGCAGAAGGGTTAAAGAAGCTTTCTTT.